The present T cell receptor beta chain was sequenced within a study of OX40 agonist ivuxolimab in advanced cancers. Findings of the study overall: Clonal expansion by week 6 occurred in CD4+ and CD8+ blood T cells (at 0.1 to 3.0 mg/kg). The expanded peripheral T cells' antigen specificity was not determined. Part of the nonresponder group also had normalized T-cell clonal expansion that was low.

Profiling relied on immunoSEQ multiplex PCR, and the TCRdb table lists in-frame clones only, not all of them. The sample lists 75,000 to 90,000 clones, more than 70% seen once, with 2% to 2.5% in the top ten. On this clone: Its cognate antigen is unknown.

This material consisted of CD4+ or CD8+ T cells sorted from blood, taken in a trial of the OX40 agonist ivuxolimab. This TCR was recovered from an adult with an advanced solid tumor such as melanoma, head and neck, liver or kidney cancer.

The CDR3 protein is CASSLGQPGSPLHF. In DNA, the CDR3 is TGCGCCAGCAGCTTGGGACAGCCCGGATCACCCCTCCACTTT. The chain carries TRBV5-1 and TRBJ1-6, with D perhaps TRBD1 (5 bases). CDR1 is SGHRS and CDR2 is YFSETQ in the germline V gene. The CDR3 is 14 residues long. V lost 0 bases and J 10 bases, leaving 11 bases between the germline ends.